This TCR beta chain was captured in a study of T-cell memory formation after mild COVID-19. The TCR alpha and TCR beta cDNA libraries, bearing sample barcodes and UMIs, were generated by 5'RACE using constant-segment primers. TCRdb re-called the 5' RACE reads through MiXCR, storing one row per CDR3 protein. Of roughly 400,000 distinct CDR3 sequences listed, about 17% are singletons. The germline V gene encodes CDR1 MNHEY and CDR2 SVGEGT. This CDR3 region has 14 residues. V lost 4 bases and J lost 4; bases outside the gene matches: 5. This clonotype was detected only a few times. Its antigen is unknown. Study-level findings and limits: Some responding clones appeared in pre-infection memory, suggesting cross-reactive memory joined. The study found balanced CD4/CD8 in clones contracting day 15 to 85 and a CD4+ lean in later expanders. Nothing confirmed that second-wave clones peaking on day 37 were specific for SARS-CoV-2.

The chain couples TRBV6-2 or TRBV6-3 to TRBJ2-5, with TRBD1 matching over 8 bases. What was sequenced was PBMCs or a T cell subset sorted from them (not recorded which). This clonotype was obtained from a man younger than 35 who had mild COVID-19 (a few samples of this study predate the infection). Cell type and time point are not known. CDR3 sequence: CASSSRTGPETQYF. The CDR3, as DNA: TGTGCCAGCAGTTCCCGGACAGGGCCAGAGACCCAGTACTTC.